This T cell receptor beta chain was sequenced in a study of T cells in Graves' hyperthyroidism and ophthalmopathy. The CDR3 contains 14 residues. From germline, CDR1 is SSHAT and CDR2 FNYEAQ (reference sequence). The V end lost 4 bases, the J end lost 4 bases, and 13 bases lay between the germline ends. This clonotype has a handful of counts. The source material, RNA transcripts, was used to amplify TCR beta CDR3 regions. Researchers ran a first-round RT-PCR on the TCR CDR3 using the HTBI primer set. TCRdb reanalysed the multiplex PCR reads using MiXCR and keeps one entry per CDR3 protein. The sample lists 480,000 or so distinct CDR3 sequences, over 35% occurring once.

Sequenced sample: peripheral blood or thyroid tissue (not recorded which). The clonotype was recovered from an adult woman with Graves' disease, either hyperthyroidism or ophthalmopathy (not recorded which). The genes are TRBV7-7 and TRBJ2-5; no clear D gene. For the CDR3, the DNA is TGTGCCAGCAGCTCAACGGAGCCGGGAGAGACCCAGTACTTC. It is translated as CASSSTEPGETQYF.